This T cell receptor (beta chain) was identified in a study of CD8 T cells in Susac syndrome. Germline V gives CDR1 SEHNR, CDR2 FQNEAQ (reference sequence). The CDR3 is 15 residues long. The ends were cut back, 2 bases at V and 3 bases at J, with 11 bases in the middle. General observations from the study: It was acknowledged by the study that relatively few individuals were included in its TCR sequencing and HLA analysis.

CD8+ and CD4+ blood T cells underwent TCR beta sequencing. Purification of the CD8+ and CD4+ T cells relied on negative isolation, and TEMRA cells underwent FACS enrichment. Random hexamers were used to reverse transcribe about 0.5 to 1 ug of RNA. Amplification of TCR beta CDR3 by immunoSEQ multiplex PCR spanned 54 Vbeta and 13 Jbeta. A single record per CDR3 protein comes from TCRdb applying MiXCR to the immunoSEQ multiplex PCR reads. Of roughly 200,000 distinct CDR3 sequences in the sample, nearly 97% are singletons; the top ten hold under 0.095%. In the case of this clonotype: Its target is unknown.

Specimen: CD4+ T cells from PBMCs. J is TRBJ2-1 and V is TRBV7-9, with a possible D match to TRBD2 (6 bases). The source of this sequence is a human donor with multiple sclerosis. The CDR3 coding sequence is TGTGCCAGCAGCTTATACGGGGGAGACTACAATGAGCAGTTCTTC. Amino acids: CASSLYGGDYNEQFF.